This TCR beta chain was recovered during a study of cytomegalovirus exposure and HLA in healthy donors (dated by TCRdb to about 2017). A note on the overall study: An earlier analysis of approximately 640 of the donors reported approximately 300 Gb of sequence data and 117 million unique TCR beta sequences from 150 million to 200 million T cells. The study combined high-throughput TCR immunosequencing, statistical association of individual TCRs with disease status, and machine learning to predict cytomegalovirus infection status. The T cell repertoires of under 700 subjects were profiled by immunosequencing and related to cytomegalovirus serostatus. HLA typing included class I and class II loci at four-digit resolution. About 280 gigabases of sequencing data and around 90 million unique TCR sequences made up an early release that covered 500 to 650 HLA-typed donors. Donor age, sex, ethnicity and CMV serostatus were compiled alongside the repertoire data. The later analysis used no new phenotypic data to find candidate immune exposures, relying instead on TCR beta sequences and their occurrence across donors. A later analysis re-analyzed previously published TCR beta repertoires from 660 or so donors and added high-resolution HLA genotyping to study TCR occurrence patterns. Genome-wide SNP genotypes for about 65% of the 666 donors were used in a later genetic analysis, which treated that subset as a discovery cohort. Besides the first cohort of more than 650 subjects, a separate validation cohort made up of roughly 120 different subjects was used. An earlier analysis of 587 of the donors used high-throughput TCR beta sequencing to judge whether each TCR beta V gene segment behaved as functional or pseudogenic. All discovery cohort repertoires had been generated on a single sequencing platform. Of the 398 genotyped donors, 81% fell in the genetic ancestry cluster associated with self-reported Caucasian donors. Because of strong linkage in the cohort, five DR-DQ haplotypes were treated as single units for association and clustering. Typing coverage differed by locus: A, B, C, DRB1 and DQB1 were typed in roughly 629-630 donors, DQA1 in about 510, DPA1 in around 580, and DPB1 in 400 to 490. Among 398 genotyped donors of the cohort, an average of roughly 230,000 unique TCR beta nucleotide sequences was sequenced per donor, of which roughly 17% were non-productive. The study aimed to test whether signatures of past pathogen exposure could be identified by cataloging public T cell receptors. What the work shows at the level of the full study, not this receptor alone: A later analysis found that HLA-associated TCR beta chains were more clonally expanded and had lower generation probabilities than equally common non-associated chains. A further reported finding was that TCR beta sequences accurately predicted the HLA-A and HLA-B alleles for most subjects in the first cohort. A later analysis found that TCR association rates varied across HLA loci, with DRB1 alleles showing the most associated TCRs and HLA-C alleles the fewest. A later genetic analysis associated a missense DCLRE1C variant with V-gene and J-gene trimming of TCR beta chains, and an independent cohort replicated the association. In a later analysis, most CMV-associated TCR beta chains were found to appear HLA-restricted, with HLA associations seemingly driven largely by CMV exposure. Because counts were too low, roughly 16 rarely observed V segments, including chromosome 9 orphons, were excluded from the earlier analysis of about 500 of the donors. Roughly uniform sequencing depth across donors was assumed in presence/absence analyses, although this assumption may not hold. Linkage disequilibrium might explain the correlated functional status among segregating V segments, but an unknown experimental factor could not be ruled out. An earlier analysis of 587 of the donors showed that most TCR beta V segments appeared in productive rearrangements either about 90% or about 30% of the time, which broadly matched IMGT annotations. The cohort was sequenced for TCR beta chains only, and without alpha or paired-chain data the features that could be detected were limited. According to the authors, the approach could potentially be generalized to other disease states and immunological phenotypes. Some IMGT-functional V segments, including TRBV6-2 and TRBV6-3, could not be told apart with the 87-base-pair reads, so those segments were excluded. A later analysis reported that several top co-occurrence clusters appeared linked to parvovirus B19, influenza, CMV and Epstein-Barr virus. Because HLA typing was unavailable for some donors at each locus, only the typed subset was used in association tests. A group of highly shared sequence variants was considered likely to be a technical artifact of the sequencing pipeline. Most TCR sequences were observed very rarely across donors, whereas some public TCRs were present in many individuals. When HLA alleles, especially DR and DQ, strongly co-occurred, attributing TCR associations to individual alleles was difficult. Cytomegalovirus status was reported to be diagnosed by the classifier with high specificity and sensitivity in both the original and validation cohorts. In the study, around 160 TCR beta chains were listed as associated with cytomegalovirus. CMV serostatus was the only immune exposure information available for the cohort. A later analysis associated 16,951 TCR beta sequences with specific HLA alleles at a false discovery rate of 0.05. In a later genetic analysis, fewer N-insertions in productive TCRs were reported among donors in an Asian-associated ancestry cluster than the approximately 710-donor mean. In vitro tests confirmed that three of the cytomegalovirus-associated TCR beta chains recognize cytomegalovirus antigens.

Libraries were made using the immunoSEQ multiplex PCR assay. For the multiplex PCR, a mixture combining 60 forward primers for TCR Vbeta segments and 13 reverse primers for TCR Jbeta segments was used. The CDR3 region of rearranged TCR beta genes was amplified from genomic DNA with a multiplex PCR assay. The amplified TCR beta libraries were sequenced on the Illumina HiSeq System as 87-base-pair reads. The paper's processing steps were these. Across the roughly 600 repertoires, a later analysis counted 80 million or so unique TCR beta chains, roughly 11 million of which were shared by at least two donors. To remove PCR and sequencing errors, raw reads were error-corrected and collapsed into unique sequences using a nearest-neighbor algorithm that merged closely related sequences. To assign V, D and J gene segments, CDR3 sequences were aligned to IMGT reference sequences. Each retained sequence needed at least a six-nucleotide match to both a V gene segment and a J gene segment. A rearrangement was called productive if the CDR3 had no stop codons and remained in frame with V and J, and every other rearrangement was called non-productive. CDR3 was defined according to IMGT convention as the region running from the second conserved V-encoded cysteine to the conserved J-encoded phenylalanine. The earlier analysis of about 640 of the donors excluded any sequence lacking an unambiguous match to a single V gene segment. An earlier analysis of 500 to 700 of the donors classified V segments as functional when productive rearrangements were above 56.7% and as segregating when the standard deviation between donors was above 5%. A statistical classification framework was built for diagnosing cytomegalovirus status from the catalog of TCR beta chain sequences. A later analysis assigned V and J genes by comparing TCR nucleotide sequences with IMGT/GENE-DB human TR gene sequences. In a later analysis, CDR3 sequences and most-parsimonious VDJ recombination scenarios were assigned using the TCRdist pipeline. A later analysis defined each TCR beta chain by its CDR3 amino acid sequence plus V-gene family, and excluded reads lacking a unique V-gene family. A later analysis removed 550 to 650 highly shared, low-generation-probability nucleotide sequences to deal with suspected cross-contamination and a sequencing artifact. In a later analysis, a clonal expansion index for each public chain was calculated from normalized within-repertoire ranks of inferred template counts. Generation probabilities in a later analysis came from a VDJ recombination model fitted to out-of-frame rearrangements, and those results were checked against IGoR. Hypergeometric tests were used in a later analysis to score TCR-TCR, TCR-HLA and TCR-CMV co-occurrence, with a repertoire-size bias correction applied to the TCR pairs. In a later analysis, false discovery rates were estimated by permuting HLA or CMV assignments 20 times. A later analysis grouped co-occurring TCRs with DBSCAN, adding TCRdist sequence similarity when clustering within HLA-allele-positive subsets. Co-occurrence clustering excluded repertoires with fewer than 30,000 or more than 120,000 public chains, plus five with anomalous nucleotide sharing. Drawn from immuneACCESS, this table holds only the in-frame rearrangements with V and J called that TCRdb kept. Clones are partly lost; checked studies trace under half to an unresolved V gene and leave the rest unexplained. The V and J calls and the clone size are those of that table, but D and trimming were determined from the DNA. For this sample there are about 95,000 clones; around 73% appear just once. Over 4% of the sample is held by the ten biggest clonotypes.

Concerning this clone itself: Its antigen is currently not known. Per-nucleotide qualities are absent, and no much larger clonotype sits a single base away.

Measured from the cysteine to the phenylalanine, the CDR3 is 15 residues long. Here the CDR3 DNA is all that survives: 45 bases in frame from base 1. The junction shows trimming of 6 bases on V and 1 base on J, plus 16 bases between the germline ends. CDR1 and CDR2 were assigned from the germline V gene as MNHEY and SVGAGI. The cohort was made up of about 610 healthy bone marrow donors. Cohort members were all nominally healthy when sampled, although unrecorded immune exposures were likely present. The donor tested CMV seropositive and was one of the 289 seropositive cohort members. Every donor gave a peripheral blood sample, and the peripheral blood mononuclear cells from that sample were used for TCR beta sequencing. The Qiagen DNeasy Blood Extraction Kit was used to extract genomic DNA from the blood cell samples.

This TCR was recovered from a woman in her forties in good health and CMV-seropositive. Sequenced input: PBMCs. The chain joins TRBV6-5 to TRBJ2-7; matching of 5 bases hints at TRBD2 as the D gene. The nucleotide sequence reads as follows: TGTGCCAGCAGACCCGGGATATCCCGATCCTACGAGCAGTACTTC. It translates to CASRPGISRSYEQYF.